This T cell receptor (beta chain) was captured by sequencing in a study of Ad26.COV2.S vaccination and SARS-CoV-2 variants. Study overall: By the intramuscular route, Ad26.COV2.S was given once, or twice 56 days apart.

Sequenced by immunoSEQ multiplex PCR; TCRdb stores in-frame clones only, minus some. The sample records under 550,000 clones, roughly 88% being singletons. Germline V CDR1 and CDR2: SGHTA, FQGNSA. V was clipped by 5 bases and J by 3 bases; unmatched bases: 7. The CDR3 length is 17 residues. Treatment reported: around 19 received Ad26.COV2.S at low or high dose, single or two shots; a few received placebo; per-sample allocation not given. The samples were gathered on day 63 after the first injection of vaccine or placebo. Sample: peripheral blood, taken in a trial of Ad26.COV2.S vaccine versus placebo. The receptor comes from a person between 18 and 59 years old who received the Ad26.COV2.S COVID-19 vaccine or a placebo. This sequence joins TRBV7-2 and TRBJ2-3; TRBD2 agrees at 14 bases. CDR3 region: CASSAPGLAGGTDTQYF. For the CDR3, the DNA is TGTGCCAGCAGCGCGCCAGGACTAGCGGGGGGTACAGATACGCAGTATTTT.